One and the same sample provided the 9 T cell receptor beta chains below, sequenced in a study of blood T cell repertoires in COVID-19. Produced via immunoSEQ multiplex PCR; TCRdb's table is partial and in-frame only. The sample holds over 90,000 clones, approximately 92% seen once. The specimen was peripheral blood. The receptors derive from a young man with acute or convalescent COVID-19.

The chain recombines TRBV19 with TRBJ1-6, with a tentative D call TRBD1 (5 bases). V gave up 7 bases and J gave up 7 bases, with 11 bases separating them. The germline CDR1 and CDR2 sequences are LNHDA and SQIVND (reference sequence). The CDR3 extends over 13 amino acids. The CDR3 here is CASKGGANSPLHF. CDR3 nucleotides: TGTGCCAGTAAGGGTGGGGCGAATTCACCCCTCCACTTT.

This clone has a handful of counts. The chain employs TRBV5-1 and TRBJ2-2; D unresolved. Germline V gene sequence: CDR1 SGHRS, CDR2 YFSETQ. V was cut by 0 bases and J by 4 bases, with 10 bases left in between. This CDR3 is 15 amino acids long. The CDR3 loop reads CASSLGLGGTGELFF. CDR3 coding DNA: TGCGCCAGCAGCTTGGGCCTCGGTGGCACCGGGGAGCTGTTTTTT.

CDR3 DNA: TGCGCCAGCAATTCCCGGGGGGGGGCCACCGGGGAGCTGTTTTTT. This translates into CASNSRGGATGELFF. This chain connects TRBV5-1 to TRBJ2-2, with 8 bases aligning to TRBD2. Germline values: CDR1 SGHRS, CDR2 YFSETQ. J gave up 4 bases and V 6 bases, and 8 bases lay outside the gene matches. This CDR3 comprises 15 residues. The full variable domain, with the rest looked up from reference TRBV5-1 and TRBJ2-2, is KAGVTQTPRYLIKTRGQQVTLSCSPISGHRSVSWYQQTPGQGLQFLFEYFSETQRNKGNFPGRFSGRQFSNSRSEMNVSTLELGDSALYLCASNSRGGATGELFFGEGSRLTVL.

V and J are TRBV19 and TRBJ1-1, with D maybe TRBD1 (6 bases). The germline gives CDR1 LNHDA, CDR2 SQIVND (reference sequence). V dropped 5 bases and J dropped 7 bases, with 17 bases sitting between them. This CDR3 is 14 amino acids long. Here the CDR3 DNA reads TGTGCCAGTAGTCTCTCAACAGGGTTTGTTGAAGCTTTCTTT. Translated: CASSLSTGFVEAFF.

The chain joins TRBV12-5 to TRBJ1-2, with 8 nucleotides matching TRBD1. Germline assignment: CDR1 LGHNT and CDR2 FRNRAP. This CDR3 contains 15 residues. Trimming at V came to 6 bases and at J to 1 base, leaving 7 bases not matched to a gene. The CDR3: CASGLDRGFNYGYTF. The CDR3 DNA is TGTGCTAGTGGCCTTGACAGGGGATTTAACTATGGCTACACCTTC.

The CDR3 here is CASSLTGTGTHEQYF. The CDR3 coding sequence is TGTGCCAGCTCACTTACCGGGACAGGGACCCACGAGCAGTACTTC. J is TRBJ2-7 and V is TRBV18; 9 nucleotides agree with TRBD1. CDR1 and CDR2 (germline): KGHSH, LQKENI. The CDR3 has 15 amino acids. V dropped 4 bases and J dropped 5; count of bases not matched to a gene: 9.

The chain has TRBV30 and TRBJ2-7; TRBD2 matches 9 bases. The V segment lost 2 bases and the J segment 2 bases; nucleotides outside the gene matches: 10. Germline loops: CDR1 GTSNPN, CDR2 SVGIG (reference sequence). CDR3 length equals 16 residues. The CDR3 DNA reads as TGTGCCTGGAGTAGCCTAGCGGGGCCTTCAACCTACGAGCAGTACTTC. Translation: CAWSSLAGPSTYEQYF.

This chain links TRBV5-4 with TRBJ1-2; D remains ambiguous. Germline CDR1 SGHNT, CDR2 YYREEE (reference sequence). V was clipped by 0 bases and J by 4 bases, with 10 bases between them. This CDR3 is 14 amino acids long. Here the CDR3 reads CASSLGRLGYGYTF. CDR3 in DNA: TGTGCCAGCAGCTTGGGGAGATTAGGCTATGGCTACACCTTC. Using reference TRBV5-4 and TRBJ1-2 for the parts outside the CDR3, the full variable domain is ETGVTQSPTHLIKTRGQQVTLRCSSQSGHNTVSWYQQALGQGPQFIFQYYREEENGRGNFPPRFSGLQFPNYSSELNVNALELDDSALYLCASSLGRLGYGYTFGSGTRLTVV.

The chain is built from TRBV5-1 and TRBJ1-2, with D uncertain. This CDR3 has 11 residues. V lost 7 bases, J lost 3 bases, and 7 bases lay in between. Germline loops: CDR1 SGHRS, CDR2 YFSETQ. CDR3 protein: CASGGDYGYTF. CDR3 bases: TGCGCCAGCGGCGGCGACTATGGCTACACCTTC.